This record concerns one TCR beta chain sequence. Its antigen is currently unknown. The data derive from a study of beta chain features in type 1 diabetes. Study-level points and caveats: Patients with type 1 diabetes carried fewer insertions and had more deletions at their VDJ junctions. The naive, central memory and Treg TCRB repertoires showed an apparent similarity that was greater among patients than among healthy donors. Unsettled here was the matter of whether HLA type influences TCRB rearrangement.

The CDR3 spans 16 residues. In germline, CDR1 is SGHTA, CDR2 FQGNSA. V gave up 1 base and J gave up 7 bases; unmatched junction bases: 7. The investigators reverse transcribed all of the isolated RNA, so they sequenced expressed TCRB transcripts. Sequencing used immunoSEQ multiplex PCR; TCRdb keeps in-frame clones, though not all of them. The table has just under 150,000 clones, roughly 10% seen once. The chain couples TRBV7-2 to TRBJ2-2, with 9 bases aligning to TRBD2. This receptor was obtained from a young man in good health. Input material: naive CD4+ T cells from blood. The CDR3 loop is CASSLGQTSGIGELFF. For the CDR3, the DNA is TGTGCCAGCAGCTTAGGGCAGACTAGCGGTATCGGGGAGCTGTTTTTT. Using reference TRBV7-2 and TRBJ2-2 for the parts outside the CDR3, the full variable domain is GAGVSQSPSNKVTEKGKDVELRCDPISGHTALYWYRQSLGQGLEFLIYFQGNSAPDKSGLPSDRFSAERTGGSVSTLTIQRTQQEDSAVYLCASSLGQTSGIGELFFGEGSRLTVL.